These T cell receptor beta chains were read from a single sample in a study of OX40 agonist ivuxolimab in advanced cancers. Method: immunoSEQ multiplex PCR; TCRdb's copy keeps in-frame clones and lacks some. This table holds some 65,000 clones, 87% found once. The specimen comprised CD4+ or CD8+ T cells sorted from blood, sampled in a trial of the OX40 agonist ivuxolimab. These receptors were taken from an adult with an advanced solid tumor such as melanoma, head and neck, liver or kidney cancer. The conserved cysteine and the conserved F or W are not part of the CDR3 here. The order of the fields is J gene, V gene, CDR3 protein.

j_gene: TRBJ2-7
v_gene: TRBV6-6
CDR3aa: ASLDRVSYEQY

j_gene: TRBJ2-6
v_gene: TRBV10-1
CDR3aa: ASSEGQGVASGANVLT

j_gene: TRBJ2-7
v_gene: TRBV7-9
CDR3aa: ASSFGVSYEQY

j_gene: TRBJ2-7
v_gene: TRBV7-8
CDR3aa: ASSFSGEAYEQY

j_gene: TRBJ1-1
v_gene: TRBV14
CDR3aa: ASSQDGGGGGEAF

j_gene: TRBJ1-1
v_gene: TRBV18
CDR3aa: ASSPNRQGTEAF

j_gene: TRBJ2-5
v_gene: TRBV11-2
CDR3aa: ASSSRDRGFSTKETQY

j_gene: TRBJ2-7
v_gene: TRBV27
CDR3aa: ASSLVGYEQY

j_gene: -
v_gene: TRBV5-1
CDR3aa: ASTLGLTGDSYEQY

j_gene: TRBJ2-3
v_gene: TRBV7-3
CDR3aa: ASSSQGPGTDTQY

j_gene: TRBJ2-2
v_gene: TRBV5-5
CDR3aa: ASSLRGPNTGELF

j_gene: TRBJ1-5
v_gene: TRBV7-2
CDR3aa: ASSPQRAGQPQH

j_gene: TRBJ1-5
v_gene: TRBV7-3
CDR3aa: ASSLMPSNQPQH

j_gene: TRBJ2-6
v_gene: TRBV10-3
CDR3aa: AISEGATGANVLT

j_gene: TRBJ1-3
v_gene: TRBV28
CDR3aa: ASSPGPVNTIY

j_gene: TRBJ1-1
v_gene: TRBV18
CDR3aa: ASSGGLNTEAF

j_gene: TRBJ1-4
v_gene: TRBV5-3
CDR3aa: ARSLAHGEKLF

j_gene: TRBJ2-2
v_gene: TRBV28
CDR3aa: ASSLGRDYTGELF

j_gene: TRBJ1-4
v_gene: TRBV5-1
CDR3aa: ASSDGGQGSEKLF

j_gene: TRBJ2-1
v_gene: TRBV9
CDR3aa: ASSVDLRGSYNEQF

j_gene: TRBJ2-3
v_gene: TRBV5-4
CDR3aa: ASSSGEANTQY

j_gene: TRBJ1-1
v_gene: TRBV6-1
CDR3aa: ASKQGLMENTEAF

j_gene: TRBJ1-5
v_gene: TRBV12-5
CDR3aa: ASAQTGTWPQH

j_gene: TRBJ1-6
v_gene: TRBV6-5
CDR3aa: ASSYSGTGNSPLH

j_gene: TRBJ2-5
v_gene: TRBV11-2
CDR3aa: ASALQRLQETQY

j_gene: TRBJ2-5
v_gene: TRBV28
CDR3aa: ASSAAPGNQETQY

j_gene: TRBJ1-1
v_gene: TRBV29-1
CDR3aa: SGARGNTEAF